This T cell receptor beta chain was recorded in a study of regulatory T cells in long-lasting Graves disease (TCRdb year 2021). Turning to the overall study: Persistent Graves' disease was defined as antithyroid drug treatment for over 5 years with persistently positive TSH receptor autoantibodies. A total of roughly 35 samples underwent TCR sequencing: some 13 from persistent and around 20 from newly diagnosed Graves' disease patients. The study was conducted in China and was registered as a clinical trial. Peripheral blood TCR sequencing and RNA sequencing compared persistent Graves' disease patients with newly diagnosed Graves' disease patients. Persistent Graves' disease patients in the clinical cohort had taken antithyroid drugs for about 10.3 years on average. Overall results and qualifications from the work: Sequencing and analysis were restricted to the TCR beta chain. Compared with newly diagnosed patients, persistent Graves' disease patients had lower TCR Shannon entropy and fewer highly expanded clones, which suggests clonal expansion. Peripheral blood alone was examined, since thyroid tissue, which constituted the primary lesion, could not be accessed. Preferential use of TRBV28, TRBJ1-2 and TRBJ2-5 was observed in persistent disease, whereas TRBV20-1 and TRBJ2-1 were favored in newly diagnosed disease. The authors acknowledged the small sample size as a limitation that may reduce accuracy. Patients with persistent disease shared more public clonotypes (over 2,500) than newly diagnosed patients did (966).

The library relied on multiplex PCR. This sample was sequenced with an Illumina HiSeq 4000. To build TCR beta libraries, CDR3 regions were amplified by Arm-PCR using iRepertoire HTBI primers. Before sequencing, the PCR products went through gel purification. For the original study's pipeline: Gene usage analysis of CDR3 amino acid clonotypes used the approximately 56 TRBV and about 15 TRBJ segments found across samples. COPE and FqMerger were used to merge filtered high-quality paired reads into contigs. BLAST was used to align contigs to the IMGT TRBV, TRBD and TRBJ reference genes, and CDR3 was defined following IMGT. Any clonotype with a frequency above 0.1% was counted as a highly expanded clone. Shannon entropy served as the measure of repertoire diversity, while the Gini coefficient captured V-J evenness. Clonotypes shared by more than one individual were considered public. TCRdb applied fastp at Q25 and MiXCR to the public reads, then kept only in-frame beta chains. Rows merge per CDR3 protein into single entries with the most common DNA and genes. The V and J calls reflect TCRdb's pipeline rather than the authors' work. The sample table lists approximately 290,000 distinct CDR3 sequences, 22% of them with a count of one. Roughly 56% of the sample is taken by the ten largest.

Turning to this clonotype: Its cognate antigen has yet to be identified. No clone much larger than this one lies a single base away; base qualities are absent.

Including cysteine and phenylalanine, the CDR3 has 14 amino acids. Only the CDR3 region is kept as DNA, spanning 42 bases read in frame from base 1. Clipping removes 6 bases from V and 1 base from J, with 8 as the unmatched junction base count. According to the germline V gene (reference sequence), CDR1 reads DFQATT and CDR2 reads SNEGSKA. The sample's time point, from its label and the paper: persistent/refractory GD, antithyroid drugs over 5 years with positive TRAb. For both TCR sequencing and RNA sequencing, RNA was extracted from PBMCs in TRIzol. The diagnosis of Graves' disease was made according to American Thyroid Association guidelines. Patients for the study were recruited at an endocrinology department in Xi'an, China. Each patient gave approximately 10 milliliters of peripheral blood, collected in an EDTA anticoagulant tube. Ficoll Paque Plus density gradient separation was used to isolate PBMCs, and no additional T cell sorting was done. An Agilent 2100 Bioanalyzer and agarose gel were used to check RNA quality, and a NanoDrop 2000 was used to measure RNA concentration.

The chain is made from TRBV20-1 and TRBJ2-7; 8 of the junction bases match TRBD2. The receptor was isolated from a female donor with Graves disease. Sequences were derived from peripheral blood mononuclear cells (PBMCs), sampled when the disease was refractory, from a patient treated with antithyroid drugs. In nucleotides, the sequence is TGCAGTGCAGAAGGGACTAGAATATCCTACGAGCAGTACTTC. Translated, this gives CSAEGTRISYEQYF.